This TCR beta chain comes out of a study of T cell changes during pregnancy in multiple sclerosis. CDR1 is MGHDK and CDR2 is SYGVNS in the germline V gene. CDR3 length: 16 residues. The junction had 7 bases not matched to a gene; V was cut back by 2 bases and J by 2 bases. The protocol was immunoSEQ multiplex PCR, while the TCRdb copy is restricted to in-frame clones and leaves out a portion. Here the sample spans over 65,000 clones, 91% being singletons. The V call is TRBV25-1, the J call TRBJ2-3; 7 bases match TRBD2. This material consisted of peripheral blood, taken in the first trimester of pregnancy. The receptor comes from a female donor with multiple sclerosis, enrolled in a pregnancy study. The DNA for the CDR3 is TGTGCCAGCAGTGAAGGGGTGAGCGGGGACACAGATACGCAGTATTTT. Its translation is CASSEGVSGDTDTQYF.